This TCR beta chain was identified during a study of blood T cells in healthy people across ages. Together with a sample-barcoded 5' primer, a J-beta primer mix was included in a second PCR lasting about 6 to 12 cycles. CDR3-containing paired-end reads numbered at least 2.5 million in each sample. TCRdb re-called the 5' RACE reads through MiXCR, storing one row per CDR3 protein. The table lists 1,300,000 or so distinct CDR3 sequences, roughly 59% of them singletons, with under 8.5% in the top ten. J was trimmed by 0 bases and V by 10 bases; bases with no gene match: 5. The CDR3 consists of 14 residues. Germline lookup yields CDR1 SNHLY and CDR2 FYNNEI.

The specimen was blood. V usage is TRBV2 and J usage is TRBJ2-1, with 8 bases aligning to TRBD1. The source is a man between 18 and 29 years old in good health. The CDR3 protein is CAKTGASSYNEQFF. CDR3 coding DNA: TGTGCCAAGACAGGGGCTAGCTCCTACAATGAGCAGTTCTTC.